A single sample is the source of the 26 T cell receptor beta chains below, sequenced in a study of PD-1 blockade in classical Hodgkin lymphoma. Specified time point: cycle 4 day 1 (C4D1), after around six weeks of nivolumab. Relapse was seen in all patients after autologous stem cell transplantation, and brentuximab vedotin exposure was variable. Researchers used magnetic negative selection to pull out pure CD4+ T cells from thawed PBMCs. Sequencing was performed with immunoSEQ multiplex PCR; in TCRdb, only in-frame clones are kept and a portion is missing. The sample has approximately 28,000 clones; roughly four fifths are singletons. The sample consisted of CD4+ T cells from blood, taken before the fourth cycle of nivolumab. Receptors were obtained from a human donor with classical Hodgkin lymphoma.

This clone has a single count. The chain joins TRBV6-1 to TRBJ1-5; D ambiguous. V lost 0 bases to trimming and J lost 0 bases, with 9 bases between them. The CDR3 consists of 16 residues. Germline assignment: CDR1 MNHNS and CDR2 SASEGT. The CDR3, as DNA: TGTGCCAGCAGTGAAGCGCTGAGATATAGCAATCAGCCCCAGCATTTT. This gives the protein CASSEALRYSNQPQHF.

The rearrangement links TRBV6-5 to TRBJ2-5; tentatively, D is TRBD1 (6 bases). The germline V gene encodes CDR1 MNHEY and CDR2 SVGAGI. The CDR3 is 14 residues long. The V end was cut by 5 bases, the J end by 4 bases, with 14 bases between. CDR3 loop: CASSPLPRGETQYF. CDR3 DNA: TGTGCCAGCAGTCCACTCCCCAGGGGAGAGACCCAGTACTTC.

The chain has TRBV18 and TRBJ2-7, with TRBD2 identical over 8 bases. With 3 bases clipped from V and 4 bases from J, the junction kept 11 bases outside the gene matches. The CDR3 has 16 amino acids. CDR1 and CDR2 from the germline V gene are KGHSH and LQKENI. For the CDR3, the DNA is TGTGCCAGCTCACCCACTTATAGCGGGGCTGGATACGAGCAGTACTTC. It is translated as CASSPTYSGAGYEQYF.

V is TRBV7-9 and J is TRBJ2-2, with 10 bases fitting TRBD2. Germline values: CDR1 SEHNR, CDR2 FQNEAQ (reference sequence). The CDR3 has 16 amino acids. V trimming: 5 bases; J trimming: 5 bases; junction bases outside the gene matches: 8. CDR3 protein: CASSRRAGGRTGELFF. CDR3 coding DNA: TGTGCCAGCAGCCGTCGAGCGGGGGGGCGGACCGGGGAGCTGTTTTTT.

The chain joins TRBV11-2 to TRBJ2-5; D is undetermined. The germline V and J ends were trimmed by 5 bases and 4 bases, with 5 bases remaining between them. Germline lookup yields CDR1 SGHAT and CDR2 FQNNGV. This CDR3 contains 11 residues. For the CDR3, the DNA is TGTGCCAGCAGCCTATCAGAGACCCAGTACTTC. This encodes CASSLSETQYF.

The chain joins TRBV6-5 to TRBJ1-1; D not certain. The CDR3 has 13 residues. V was clipped by 0 bases and J by 0 bases, with 2 bases between them. From germline, CDR1 is MNHEY and CDR2 SVGAGI. The CDR3 reads CASSYSLNTEAFF. DNA for the CDR3: TGTGCCAGCAGTTACTCTTTGAACACTGAAGCTTTCTTT.

V is TRBV7-8 and J is TRBJ2-5, with D possibly matching TRBD2 (7 bases). This CDR3 contains 13 residues. The V and J ends lost 9 bases and 4 bases respectively, with 15 bases between them. The germline V gene encodes CDR1 SGHVS and CDR2 FQNEAQ. DNA of the CDR3: TGTGCCAGTGGAGGGGGAGGGCCAGAGACCCAGTACTTC. Translated: CASGGGGPETQYF.

The gene calls are TRBV5-1 and TRBJ1-3; D unresolved. Deletions cut 0 bases from V and 4 bases from J, with 8 bases between. CDR1 is SGHRS and CDR2 is YFSETQ in the germline V gene. CDR3 size: 14 residues. Here the CDR3 reads CASSLGVSGNTIYF. The CDR3 nucleotides are TGCGCCAGCAGCTTGGGGGTATCCGGAAACACCATATATTTT.

This rearrangement joins TRBV7-9 to TRBJ1-3; D call uncertain. The V gene lost 0 bases and the J gene lost 4 bases, with 4 bases spanning the gap. This CDR3 has 13 amino acids. Germline V lookup: CDR1 SEHNR, CDR2 FQNEAQ (reference sequence). The CDR3 bases are TGTGCCAGCAGCTTAGCTGCCGGAAACACCATATATTTT. Translation gives CASSLAAGNTIYF.

The count of this clone is one. The chain is built from TRBV5-6 and TRBJ1-1; D is uncertain. The CDR3 runs 13 residues. Trimming took 0 bases from V and 1 from J, leaving 4 bases between them. Germline lookup yields CDR1 SGHDT and CDR2 YYEEEE. The CDR3 here is CASSLGGNTEAFF. The DNA for the CDR3 is TGTGCCAGCAGCTTGGGAGGGAACACTGAAGCTTTCTTT.

The V call is TRBV5-1, the J call TRBJ1-2; D remains ambiguous. The CDR3 is 14 amino acids. V gave up 3 bases and J gave up 1 base, with 10 bases separating them. Germline values: CDR1 SGHRS, CDR2 YFSETQ. The CDR3 spells CASSSTGLNYGYTF. The DNA of the CDR3 is TGCGCCAGCAGCTCCACGGGCCTTAACTATGGCTACACCTTC.

The V and J genes are TRBV12-5 and TRBJ2-5; TRBD2 aligns across 7 bases. The J segment lost 2 bases and the V segment lost 3 bases, leaving 3 bases of the junction unmatched. The germline V gene has CDR1 LGHNT and CDR2 FRNRAP. The CDR3 is 14 amino acids. CDR3 nucleotide sequence: TGTGCTAGTGGTTTAGGCGGGGGACAAGAGACCCAGTACTTC. It encodes CASGLGGGQETQYF.

This chain connects TRBV28 to TRBJ1-2; D gene ambiguous. The germline V gene encodes CDR1 MDHEN and CDR2 SYDVKM. The germline V and J ends were trimmed by 5 bases and 5 bases, with 9 bases remaining between them. This CDR3 region has 12 residues. CDR3 protein: CASSLGPYGYTF. The CDR3 region has the DNA TGTGCCAGCAGTCTAGGGCCGTATGGCTACACCTTC.

The chain employs TRBV11-1 and TRBJ1-3, with D maybe TRBD1 (5 bases). With 4 bases removed from V and 0 bases from J, the gap between germline ends came to 10 bases. Germline V gives CDR1 SGHAT, CDR2 FQDESV (reference sequence). CDR3 length: 15 residues. CDR3 in amino acids: CASSWDVDSGNTIYF. In DNA, the CDR3 is TGTGCCAGCAGCTGGGACGTCGACTCTGGAAACACCATATATTTT.

The rearrangement uses TRBV5-1 and TRBJ2-1, with TRBD1 matching 9 bases. The CDR3 runs 15 residues. Per germline, CDR1 SGHRS and CDR2 YFSETQ. V trimming: 3 bases; J trimming: 2 bases; junction bases outside the gene matches: 3. CDR3 residues: CASSSQGAAYNEQFF. The CDR3 DNA is TGCGCCAGCAGCTCACAGGGGGCGGCCTACAATGAGCAGTTCTTC.

V usage is TRBV7-3 and J usage is TRBJ2-7, with TRBD2 identical over 9 bases. The CDR3 is made up of 12 amino acids. Per germline, CDR1 SGHTA and CDR2 FQGTGA. V dropped 5 bases and J dropped 7; count of bases not matched to a gene: 3. The CDR3 DNA follows: TGTGCCAGCAGCAGCCTAGCGGGAGAGCAGTACTTC. It is translated as CASSSLAGEQYF.

The chain links TRBV7-2 to TRBJ2-5, with TRBD1 as a possible D gene (6 bases). V dropped 6 bases and J dropped 9 bases, with 17 bases sitting between them. Germline CDR1 and CDR2: SGHTA and FQGNSA. The length of the CDR3 is 13 residues. In DNA, the CDR3 is TGTGCCAGCAGAACCACAGGGACCGGGTCCCAGTACTTC. Its protein is CASRTTGTGSQYF.

The chain links TRBV11-2 to TRBJ2-1; a possible D gene is TRBD2 (5 bases). Germline V lookup: CDR1 SGHAT, CDR2 FQNNGV. The V end was cut by 0 bases, the J end by 10 bases, with 22 bases between. The CDR3 runs to 17 residues. Here the CDR3 DNA reads TGTGCCAGCAGCTTAGAAGGTTGGGGAGTATTAGTGGACGAGCAGTTCTTC. Translated, it gives CASSLEGWGVLVDEQFF.

This clone appeared once. This sequence joins TRBV19 and TRBJ2-1; D call uncertain. Looked up from germline, CDR1 is LNHDA and CDR2 is SQIVND (reference sequence). CDR3 length: 12 residues. V shed 7 bases and J shed 5 bases, with 9 bases lying between them. The CDR3: CASTRSNNEQFF. In DNA form, the CDR3 reads TGTGCCAGTACCCGCTCTAACAATGAGCAGTTCTTC.

The chain joins TRBV27 to TRBJ2-7; 8 nucleotides agree with TRBD2. Germline CDR1 reads MNHEY; CDR2 reads SMNVEV (reference sequence). The CDR3 totals 16 residues. Germline trimming cut 3 bases from V and 2 bases from J; bases unmatched to any gene: 9. CDR3 region: CASSFLRGGAPYEQYF. CDR3 DNA sequence: TGTGCCAGCAGTTTCCTCCGGGGGGGGGCCCCCTACGAGCAGTACTTC.

The chain links TRBV7-2 to TRBJ1-3, with D possibly TRBD1 on 5 matching bases. The CDR3 sequence is 15 residues long. Germline loops: CDR1 SGHTA, CDR2 FQGNSA. Trimming took 1 base from V and 0 from J, leaving 7 bases between them. The CDR3 bases are TGTGCCAGCAGCTTAGGGGGGAGCTCTGGAAACACCATATATTTT. Its protein is CASSLGGSSGNTIYF.

The V and J genes are TRBV27 and TRBJ2-2, with D tentatively TRBD1 (6 bases). This CDR3 has 15 residues. The V gene lost 2 bases and the J gene lost 2 bases, with 9 bases spanning the gap. CDR1 is MNHEY, CDR2 SMNVEV, per germline (reference sequence). CDR3 region: CASSLNRANTGELFF. The CDR3 region has the DNA TGTGCCAGCAGTTTAAACAGGGCTAACACCGGGGAGCTGTTTTTT.

This chain joins TRBV10-3 and TRBJ1-2; weak D call: TRBD1 (5 bases). The V end was cut by 4 bases, the J end by 4 bases, with 13 bases between. This CDR3 is 14 amino acids long. CDR1 is ENHRY and CDR2 is SYGVKD in the germline V gene. CDR3 DNA sequence: TGTGCCATCAGTGGGGTCAGGGAGGGCTATGGCTACACCTTC. It is translated as CAISGVREGYGYTF.

The chain employs TRBV28 and TRBJ2-1; TRBD1 matches 8 bases. The V segment lost 4 bases and the J segment 4 bases; nucleotides outside the gene matches: 21. The CDR3 runs to 20 residues. The germline V gene has CDR1 MDHEN and CDR2 SYDVKM. CDR3 amino acids: CASSSPQGVFQLGTYNEQFF. The CDR3 coding sequence is TGTGCCAGCAGTTCGCCACAGGGGGTATTTCAGCTAGGGACGTACAATGAGCAGTTCTTC.

The chain combines TRBV5-1 with TRBJ2-2; 10 nucleotides agree with TRBD1. The J segment lost 3 bases and the V segment lost 0 bases, leaving 2 bases of the junction unmatched. CDR1 and CDR2 (germline): SGHRS, YFSETQ. This CDR3 is built from 16 residues. The CDR3 is CASSLAGQGYTGELFF. The CDR3 DNA sequence: TGCGCCAGCAGCTTGGCGGGACAGGGGTACACCGGGGAGCTGTTTTTT.

This clone has only a few counts. This chain uses TRBV29-1 with TRBJ2-3; D is uncertain. CDR1 SQVTM and CDR2 ANQGSEA come from the germline V gene. The V gene lost 5 bases and the J gene lost 5 bases, with 14 bases spanning the gap. The CDR3 contains 13 residues. The CDR3 DNA reads as TGCAGCGTTTCCCTCCCTAACTTAGATACGCAGTATTTT. Its translation: CSVSLPNLDTQYF.